These 27 T cell receptor beta chains came from one sample sequenced in a study of cytomegalovirus exposure and HLA in healthy donors. PCR amplification relied on 60 Vbeta primers (plus 13 Jbeta primers). The assay was immunoSEQ multiplex PCR, and TCRdb's table has in-frame clones only and misses some. Found here are roughly 99,000 clones, approximately 79% of them singletons; the top ten hold about 2%. The sample comprised PBMCs. These receptors originate from a young man in good health and CMV-seronegative.

The chain couples TRBV2 to TRBJ1-2; 8 bases map to TRBD1. The CDR3 is 13 residues long. J lost 2 bases, V lost 6 bases, and 2 bases had no gene match. Per the germline V gene, CDR1 is SNHLY and CDR2 is FYNNEI. The CDR3 nucleotides read TGTGCCAGCAGGACAGGGGTAAACTATGGCTACACCTTC. Residues: CASRTGVNYGYTF.

The chain joins TRBV11-3 to TRBJ2-7; the D gene is possibly TRBD1 (5 bases). Germline loops: CDR1 SGHNT, CDR2 YENEEA. CDR3 size: 13 residues. Trimming removed 5 bases at V and 3 bases at J, with 11 bases between. The CDR3 DNA is TGTGCCAGCAGCCGCACAGGTGTCTACGAGCAGTACTTC. Its protein product is CASSRTGVYEQYF.

This chain connects TRBV5-1 to TRBJ1-3, with TRBD1 identical over 7 bases. Germline V gene lookup returns CDR1 SGHRS and CDR2 YFSETQ. This CDR3 region has 16 residues. The ends lost 5 bases at V and 5 bases at J; junction bases unmatched: 13. The CDR3 nucleotides are TGCGCCAGCAGGCTGGGGGACAGCGGTGGGCGAAACACCATATATTTT. This translates into CASRLGDSGGRNTIYF.

This chain uses TRBV7-9 with TRBJ2-1; D ambiguous. This CDR3 contains 13 residues. CDR1 and CDR2 from the germline V gene are SEHNR and FQNEAQ (reference sequence). V was cut by 4 bases and J by 15 bases, with 19 bases left in between. CDR3 DNA sequence: TGTGCCAGCAGCTCCCCGGGTAAACTTGTCTGGTTCTTC. Protein: CASSSPGKLVWFF.

The chain joins TRBV4-3 to TRBJ1-3; TRBD1 matches 9 bases. V dropped 4 bases and J dropped 0; count of bases not matched to a gene: 4. The CDR3 is 16 residues long. CDR1 is LGHNA, CDR2 YSLEER, per germline. Here the CDR3 DNA reads TGCGCCAGCAGCCCCGGGACAGGGAGCTCTGGAAACACCATATATTTT. Its translation: CASSPGTGSSGNTIYF.

The rearrangement links TRBV18 to TRBJ2-5; D perhaps matches TRBD1 (5 bases). V lost 5 bases, J lost 2 bases, and 12 bases lay in between. The CDR3 is 14 amino acids. CDR1 is KGHSH and CDR2 is LQKENI in the germline V gene. The CDR3 sequence is CASSARAPQETQYF. Here the CDR3 DNA reads TGTGCCAGCTCAGCCAGGGCCCCACAAGAGACCCAGTACTTC.

The genes are TRBV11-2 and TRBJ2-2; 9 nucleotides line up with TRBD1. Germline CDR1 and CDR2: SGHAT and FQNNGV. V gave up 6 bases and J gave up 5 bases; unmatched junction bases: 4. CDR3 length: 14 amino acids. CDR3 loop: CASRPTGGTGELFF. The DNA for the CDR3 is TGTGCCAGCAGGCCGACAGGGGGTACCGGGGAGCTGTTTTTT.

This clone was counted a single time. The genes are TRBV19 and TRBJ2-3; D possibly corresponds to TRBD1 (5 bases). The CDR3 contains 11 residues. CDR1 is LNHDA, CDR2 SQIVND, per germline (reference sequence). V lost 8 bases and J 4 bases, leaving 7 bases between the germline ends. CDR3 in DNA: TGTGCCAGTGGCAGGGCAGATACGCAGTATTTT. This gives the protein CASGRADTQYF.

The CDR3 sequence: CASSLVSGLAGVSAYYNEQFF. The CDR3 DNA follows: TGTGCCAGCAGCTTAGTCTCGGGACTAGCGGGGGTGAGTGCCTACTACAATGAGCAGTTCTTC. V is TRBV7-6 and J is TRBJ2-1; TRBD2 matches at 14 bases. V shed 1 base, J shed 3 bases, and the junction held 14 bases outside the gene matches. The CDR3 length is 21 residues. Germline V gene lookup returns CDR1 SGHVS and CDR2 FNYEAQ.

This clone was seen only a few times. J is TRBJ2-2 and V is TRBV7-3; D is ambiguous. Germline V CDR1 and CDR2: SGHTA, FQGTGA. V dropped 0 bases and J dropped 0 bases, with 5 bases sitting between them. The CDR3 consists of 15 residues. The CDR3 here is CASSLTPANTGELFF. The CDR3 DNA follows: TGTGCCAGCAGCTTAACCCCCGCGAACACCGGGGAGCTGTTTTTT.

CDR3 nucleotide sequence: TGTGCCAGCAGCCTGGATCCGGGACTAGCGGGGGCTGAGCAGTTCTTC. It codes for CASSLDPGLAGAEQFF. The chain is built from TRBV7-2 and TRBJ2-1, with 14 bases lining up with TRBD2. The CDR3 contains 16 residues. The germline V gene has CDR1 SGHTA and CDR2 FQGNSA. Losses at the gene ends were 5 bases for V and 9 bases for J; bases not matched to a gene: 9.

The chain uses TRBV27 and TRBJ1-1; a weak D match, TRBD1 (6 bases). Trimming left V 7 bases short and J 1 base short, with 19 bases between. Germline V gene lookup returns CDR1 MNHEY and CDR2 SMNVEV (reference sequence). The CDR3 totals 16 residues. CDR3 nucleotide sequence: TGTGCCAGCAACTATGCAACAGGGCGCCCGAACACTGAAGCTTTCTTT. As protein: CASNYATGRPNTEAFF.

This clone was seen at least ten times. V and J are TRBV7-6 and TRBJ2-7, with D maybe TRBD1 (6 bases). With 11 bases removed from V and 3 bases from J, the gap between germline ends came to 17 bases. The length of the CDR3 is 13 residues. CDR1 and CDR2 from the germline V gene are SGHVS and FNYEAQ. This CDR3 reads CAVGQPPLYEQYF. In DNA form, the CDR3 reads TGTGCCGTCGGACAGCCTCCCCTCTACGAGCAGTACTTC.

The V gene is TRBV7-2, the J gene TRBJ2-3; a weak D match, TRBD1 (5 bases). The V end lost 5 bases, the J end lost 0 bases, and 6 bases lay between the germline ends. The CDR3 has 13 amino acids. The germline CDR1 and CDR2 sequences are SGHTA and FQGNSA. The CDR3: CASSPGSTDTQYF. The CDR3 nucleotides are TGTGCCAGCAGCCCAGGGAGCACAGATACGCAGTATTTT.

The chain joins TRBV27 to TRBJ2-7; TRBD1 matches at 7 bases. The V and J ends lost 3 bases and 5 bases, in that order; junction bases with no gene match: 7. CDR3 length: 14 residues. Germline V gives CDR1 MNHEY, CDR2 SMNVEV (reference sequence). The DNA of the CDR3 is TGTGCCAGCAGTTTCCACGCCCAGGGGGACGAGCAGTACTTC. As protein: CASSFHAQGDEQYF.

This chain joins TRBV19 and TRBJ1-1; the match to TRBD1 covers 8 bases. The CDR3 is 15 residues long. Per the germline V gene, CDR1 is LNHDA and CDR2 is SQIVND (reference sequence). V gave up 5 bases and J gave up 1 base; unmatched junction bases: 6. The CDR3 spells CASSARTGQNTEAFF. CDR3 coding DNA: TGTGCCAGTAGTGCCCGGACAGGGCAGAACACTGAAGCTTTCTTT.

This chain links TRBV6-1 with TRBJ2-7, with D possibly being TRBD1 (6 bases). The germline CDR1 and CDR2 sequences are MNHNS and SASEGT. This CDR3 region has 14 residues. V was pared by 4 bases and J by 2 bases, with 12 bases between. CDR3: CASSVEDRAYEQYF. Written as DNA, the CDR3 is TGTGCCAGCAGTGTGGAGGACAGAGCCTACGAGCAGTACTTC.

This chain connects TRBV6-4 to TRBJ1-5; no clear D gene. This CDR3 is built from 13 residues. V was clipped by 4 bases and J by 7 bases, with 11 bases between them. Germline V gene sequence: CDR1 MRHNA, CDR2 SNTAGT. This chain's CDR3 is CASSVEGGQPQHF. The CDR3 DNA reads as TGTGCCAGCAGTGTTGAGGGTGGGCAGCCCCAGCATTTT.

The chain combines TRBV27 with TRBJ1-6; 10 bases line up with TRBD1. CDR1 is MNHEY, CDR2 SMNVEV, per germline (reference sequence). Germline trimming cut 6 bases from V and 5 bases from J; bases unmatched to any gene: 10. The CDR3 sequence is 17 residues long. The CDR3 protein is CASRASGDRGHNSPLHF. CDR3 DNA sequence: TGTGCCAGCAGGGCCAGCGGGGACAGGGGTCATAATTCACCCCTCCACTTT.

A few counts support this clone. This chain links TRBV15 with TRBJ2-7, with TRBD2 identical over 10 bases. The CDR3 contains 17 residues. After removal of 3 bases from V and 3 bases from J, the junction contained 11 bases not matched to a gene. CDR1 is LNHNV, CDR2 YYDKDF, per germline (reference sequence). CDR3 DNA sequence: TGTGCCACCAGCAGCGGTCTAGCGGGGGAGAAATTCTACGAGCAGTACTTC. Amino acid sequence: CATSSGLAGEKFYEQYF.

V gene TRBV19 combines with J gene TRBJ1-6; D is uncertain. This CDR3 has 16 amino acids. V dropped 6 bases and J dropped 3 bases, with 15 bases sitting between them. Per germline, CDR1 LNHDA and CDR2 SQIVND (reference sequence). CDR3 in DNA: TGTGCCAGTAGGGAGGTACCAGTGAGCTATAATTCACCCCTCCACTTT. Its translation: CASREVPVSYNSPLHF.

The genes are TRBV25-1 and TRBJ2-3; 7 bases agree with TRBD1. Germline V lookup: CDR1 MGHDK, CDR2 SYGVNS. The CDR3 sequence is 18 residues long. The J segment lost 3 bases and the V segment lost 6 bases, leaving 18 bases of the junction unmatched. This CDR3 is CASSQPSHGTEKTDTQYF. As DNA, the CDR3 is TGTGCCAGCAGCCAACCATCGCACGGGACAGAAAAGACAGATACGCAGTATTTT.

This clone was counted between two and nine times. The rearrangement joins TRBV7-2 to TRBJ2-5; 7 nucleotides align to TRBD1. Germline V gives CDR1 SGHTA, CDR2 FQGNSA. The CDR3 loop spans 14 amino acids. V dropped 4 bases and J dropped 1; count of bases not matched to a gene: 3. CDR3 sequence reads: CASSSGQPQETQYF. The CDR3, as DNA: TGTGCCAGCAGCTCGGGACAGCCCCAAGAGACCCAGTACTTC.

This rearrangement joins TRBV10-3 to TRBJ2-1; TRBD1 is a possible D gene (5 bases). This CDR3 contains 13 residues. Between the trimmed V and J ends, which lost 11 bases and 3 bases, there was a span of 14 bases. Germline V gene sequence: CDR1 ENHRY, CDR2 SYGVKD. The CDR3 sequence: CAASQGFYNEQFF. DNA for the CDR3: TGTGCCGCTTCGCAGGGCTTCTACAATGAGCAGTTCTTC.

This clone was seen a handful of times. The chain uses TRBV11-3 and TRBJ1-4; D is unclear. V shed 5 bases and J shed 5 bases, with 15 bases lying between them. From germline, CDR1 is SGHNT and CDR2 YENEEA. CDR3 length: 15 residues. Here the CDR3 reads CASSHHVARNEKLFF. CDR3 sequence (DNA): TGTGCCAGCAGCCACCACGTGGCCAGGAATGAAAAACTGTTTTTT.

The V call is TRBV9, the J call TRBJ1-1, with 10 bases fitting TRBD1. This CDR3 has 16 residues. Germline V lookup: CDR1 SGDLS, CDR2 YYNGEE. With V trimmed by 4 bases and J by 3 bases, 9 bases remained unmatched. CDR3 nucleotides: TGTGCCAGCAGCCTTGGAGTCGGACAGGGGGACACTGAAGCTTTCTTT. Translation: CASSLGVGQGDTEAFF.

In regard to this clone: At the DNA level, this CDR3 is encoded by other sequences in the same sample as well. J is TRBJ1-1 and V is TRBV29-1; tentative D call: TRBD1 (6 bases). Trimming shortened V by 4 bases and J by 0 bases, and 9 bases separated the two germline ends. Germline assignment: CDR1 SQVTM and CDR2 ANQGSEA. CDR3 size: 13 residues. In DNA form, the CDR3 reads TGCAGCGTTGGGGGGGGCATGAACACTGAAGCTTTCTTT. It translates to CSVGGGMNTEAFF.